The 32 T cell receptor beta chains below all came from one sample that was sequenced in a study of shared clonotypes between healthy human individuals. Some clones are missing from TCRdb's copy, which holds only in-frame ones; the method was immunoSEQ multiplex PCR. This table has about 120,000 clones, around 68% appearing once. Sequenced: memory CD8+ T cells sorted from blood. Subset here: CD45RO+ cells pooled with CCR7-negative TemRA cells. Receptors originate from a woman in her twenties or thirties in good health.

The rearrangement links TRBV27 to TRBJ1-5; perhaps TRBD1 as D (5 bases). V lost 6 bases, J lost 2 bases, and 20 bases lay in between. The germline CDR1 and CDR2 sequences are MNHEY and SMNVEV (reference sequence). The CDR3 consists of 17 residues. CDR3 DNA sequence: TGTGCCAGCAGCCCCCGCCCCGCTGGGGCTGGCAATCAGCCCCAGCATTTT. Translating gives CASSPRPAGAGNQPQHF.

This clone occurred a few times. At the DNA level, this CDR3 is encoded by other sequences in the same sample as well. The genes are TRBV19 and TRBJ1-5; possibly TRBD1 for D (6 bases). Germline V gives CDR1 LNHDA, CDR2 SQIVND (reference sequence). Trimming removed 3 bases from V and 3 bases from J, with 9 bases in between. The CDR3 has 14 residues. DNA of the CDR3: TGTGCCAGTAGTATTTGGGGGGCCAATCAGCCCCAGCATTTT. The encoded protein is CASSIWGANQPQHF.

The chain recombines TRBV28 with TRBJ1-5; 9 bases fit TRBD1. CDR3 length: 19 amino acids. Germline-derived CDR1 and CDR2 are MDHEN and SYDVKM. V lost 8 bases, J lost 7 bases, and 24 bases stayed unmatched. The CDR3 DNA follows: TGTGCCAGCTCTCCCCCCGGGACAGGGAATTACGTTTTCGGACAGCCCCAGCATTTT. Its translation: CASSPPGTGNYVFGQPQHF.

The V gene is TRBV6-5, the J gene TRBJ2-7, with no clear D. With 2 bases removed from V and 5 bases from J, the gap between germline ends came to 4 bases. The germline V gene has CDR1 MNHEY and CDR2 SVGAGI. The CDR3 loop spans 11 amino acids. Here the CDR3 DNA reads TGTGCCAGCAGTTACCAAAACGAGCAGTACTTC. Protein: CASSYQNEQYF.

This chain joins TRBV7-8 and TRBJ1-2; D is unclear. The CDR3 is 13 amino acids. The V end was cut by 3 bases, the J end by 1 base, with 6 bases between. CDR1 is SGHVS, CDR2 FQNEAQ, per germline. CDR3 sequence: CASSFRRNYGYTF. CDR3 DNA: TGTGCCAGCAGCTTCAGACGTAACTATGGCTACACCTTC.

This chain connects TRBV19 to TRBJ2-3; no definite D call. CDR3 length equals 17 residues. The V end was cut by 0 bases, the J end by 2 bases, with 15 bases between. Looked up from germline, CDR1 is LNHDA and CDR2 is SQIVND (reference sequence). The CDR3 here is CASSIDLRTEDTDTQYF. CDR3 sequence (DNA): TGTGCCAGTAGTATAGATTTGAGAACGGAAGACACAGATACGCAGTATTTT.

The chain recombines TRBV30 with TRBJ1-5; D unresolved. V was pared by 0 bases and J by 6 bases, with 6 bases between. The CDR3 length is 12 residues. From germline, CDR1 is GTSNPN and CDR2 SVGIG (reference sequence). CDR3 sequence reads: CAWSVEGQPQHF. The CDR3 DNA reads as TGTGCCTGGAGTGTAGAAGGTCAGCCCCAGCATTTT.

The rearrangement uses TRBV30 and TRBJ2-5; tentative D call: TRBD2 (6 bases). Trimming cost V 2 bases and J 5 bases, with 15 bases left between them. Germline CDR1 reads GTSNPN; CDR2 reads SVGIG (reference sequence). The CDR3 covers 14 residues. The CDR3 region is CAWSSLGGLETQYF. CDR3 nucleotide sequence: TGTGCCTGGAGTTCGCTGGGAGGTTTGGAGACCCAGTACTTC.

The chain joins TRBV7-9 to TRBJ2-7; 14 bases agree with TRBD2. The V gene's germline CDR1 is SEHNR and CDR2 FQNEAQ (reference sequence). The length of the CDR3 is 15 residues. The V and J ends lost 4 bases and 6 bases, in that order; junction bases with no gene match: 5. The CDR3 DNA reads as TGTGCCAGCAGCTGGACTAGCGGGAGGTCGCCCGAGCAGTACTTC. Protein product: CASSWTSGRSPEQYF.

V is TRBV1 and J is TRBJ2-2. TRBV1 is a known pseudogene. This CDR3 is built from 15 residues. CDR3 amino acids: CTSTVRMTNTGELFF. CDR3 nucleotide sequence: TGCACCAGTACGGTTCGGATGACGAACACCGGGGAGCTGTTTTTT.

The rearrangement links TRBV28 to TRBJ2-3; no clear D gene. This CDR3 contains 15 residues. The V end lost 4 bases, the J end lost 2 bases, and 13 bases lay between the germline ends. CDR1 and CDR2 (germline): MDHEN, SYDVKM. CDR3 DNA: TGTGCCAGCAGTTCTACCCCCTCTATCACAGATACGCAGTATTTT. Translating gives CASSSTPSITDTQYF.

This clone was seen at least ten times. CDR3 loop: CASSLGWGYQETQYF. For the CDR3, the DNA is TGCGCCAGCAGCTTGGGGTGGGGGTACCAAGAGACCCAGTACTTC. This rearrangement joins TRBV5-1 to TRBJ2-5; TRBD1 or TRBD2 may be the D gene (5 bases each). V lost 0 bases to trimming and J lost 0 bases, with 9 bases between them. There are 15 residues in the CDR3. Germline lookup yields CDR1 SGHRS and CDR2 YFSETQ.

This sequence joins TRBV27 and TRBJ2-1, with 13 bases aligning to TRBD2. CDR3 length: 17 amino acids. Unmatched junction bases numbered 10, after V lost 5 bases and J lost 6 bases. Germline V gene sequence: CDR1 MNHEY, CDR2 SMNVEV (reference sequence). The CDR3: CASSTGTSGIDTNEQFF. CDR3 nucleotides: TGTGCCAGCAGTACGGGGACTAGCGGGATCGATACCAATGAGCAGTTCTTC.

The chain has TRBV4-1 and TRBJ2-7; TRBD2 aligns across 11 bases. This CDR3 has 16 amino acids. Germline V gene data show CDR1 as MGHRA and CDR2 as YSYEKL. V dropped 4 bases and J dropped 5; count of bases not matched to a gene: 10. CDR3 DNA: TGCGCCAGCAGCCCCATGGTAGCGGGAGGGCCTCACGAGCAGTACTTC. Encoded protein: CASSPMVAGGPHEQYF.

Written as DNA, the CDR3 is TGTGCCAGCAGCGTCGGACAGGGAGGCTATGGCTACACCTTC. Translation gives CASSVGQGGYGYTF. V usage is TRBV28 and J usage is TRBJ1-2, with 8 positions matching TRBD1. The CDR3 runs 14 residues. Germline CDR1 reads MDHEN; CDR2 reads SYDVKM. J gave up 4 bases and V 6 bases, and 7 bases lay outside the gene matches.

In nucleotides, the CDR3 is TGTGCCAGCAGTTTAATGGGTTTTCAAGATACGCAGTATTTT. This translates into CASSLMGFQDTQYF. V usage is TRBV28 and J usage is TRBJ2-3; D remains ambiguous. The CDR3 covers 14 residues. Germline V lookup: CDR1 MDHEN, CDR2 SYDVKM. V lost 2 bases and J lost 5, with 11 bases in between.

This chain connects TRBV4-1 to TRBJ1-1; TRBD1 matches 7 bases. Germline V gene lookup returns CDR1 MGHRA and CDR2 YSYEKL. This CDR3 has 13 residues. Trimming at V came to 6 bases and at J to 6 bases, leaving 7 bases not matched to a gene. Here the CDR3 reads CASRKTGNPEAFF. The CDR3 bases are TGCGCCAGCAGAAAGACAGGGAATCCTGAAGCTTTCTTT.

The chain uses TRBV27 and TRBJ2-1; D perhaps matches TRBD2 (6 bases). V shed 3 bases and J shed 8 bases, with 17 bases lying between them. In germline, CDR1 is MNHEY, CDR2 SMNVEV (reference sequence). CDR3 length: 15 residues. CDR3 DNA sequence: TGTGCCAGCAGTTTGCGGGGAGCATTTCCGGATGAGCAGTTCTTC. This codes for CASSLRGAFPDEQFF.

V is TRBV11-2 and J is TRBJ2-7; the D gene is possibly TRBD1 (6 bases). V was shortened by 1 base and J by 5 bases, with 12 bases between the two germline ends. CDR1 and CDR2 from the germline V gene are SGHAT and FQNNGV. The CDR3 runs 14 residues. DNA for the CDR3: TGTGCCAGCAGCTTAGTCTGGGGGCCCCACGAGCAGTACTTC. Translation: CASSLVWGPHEQYF.

The V gene is TRBV7-8, the J gene TRBJ2-4; D gene unclear. This CDR3 has 16 residues. Germline CDR1 is SGHVS and CDR2 is FQNEAQ. The V end was cut by 5 bases, the J end by 0 bases, with 14 bases between. CDR3 DNA: TGTGCCAGCAGCCTAGAGGACGTGCTAGCCAAAAACATTCAGTACTTC. Its translation is CASSLEDVLAKNIQYF.

This rearrangement joins TRBV5-8 to TRBJ2-3; tentatively, D is TRBD1 or TRBD2 (6 bases each). The CDR3 consists of 17 residues. V lost 4 bases, J lost 0 bases, and 18 bases lay in between. Germline values: CDR1 SGHTS, CDR2 YDEGEE. In DNA, the CDR3 is TGTGCCAGCAGCCCGAGACGGGGGCTTTCTAGCACAGATACGCAGTATTTT. Translation: CASSPRRGLSSTDTQYF.

V and J are TRBV2 and TRBJ2-7; D is tentatively TRBD1 or TRBD2 (5 bases each). V lost 3 bases and J lost 2, with 17 bases in between. The CDR3 consists of 16 residues. CDR1 SNHLY and CDR2 FYNNEI come from the germline V gene. CDR3: CASSDKETRGTYEQYF. The CDR3, as DNA: TGTGCCAGCAGTGACAAGGAGACCCGGGGCACCTACGAGCAGTACTTC.

The V gene is TRBV5-4, the J gene TRBJ2-7; 8 bases align to TRBD1. Per germline, CDR1 SGHNT and CDR2 YYREEE (reference sequence). This CDR3 contains 15 residues. J was trimmed by 5 bases and V by 0 bases; bases with no gene match: 7. CDR3 amino acids: CASSLAGQGRNEQYF. The CDR3 DNA follows: TGTGCCAGCAGCTTGGCCGGACAGGGTAGGAACGAGCAGTACTTC.

Comments on this clone: The junction shows a germline mismatch at one end, possibly a read error. The chain is built from TRBV7-2 and TRBJ2-3, with 8 bases fitting TRBD2. This CDR3 is 14 amino acids long. Germline values: CDR1 SGHTA, CDR2 FQGNSA. The CDR3 bases are TGTGCCAGCAGCCTAGCGGGTAGCACAGATACGCAGTATTTT. It specifies CASSLAGSTDTQYF.

The chain links TRBV5-4 to TRBJ1-1; D not resolved. The CDR3 totals 13 residues. Germline V CDR1 and CDR2: SGHNT, YYREEE (reference sequence). V lost 4 bases and J 0 bases, leaving 7 bases between the germline ends. The CDR3 coding sequence is TGTGCCAGCAGCACTGAGATGAACACTGAAGCTTTCTTT. This sequence encodes CASSTEMNTEAFF.

This clone was seen many times. The chain has TRBV11-2 and TRBJ2-2; TRBD2 matches at 7 bases. The CDR3 consists of 17 residues. Germline loops: CDR1 SGHAT, CDR2 FQNNGV. Trimming removed 3 bases from V and 7 bases from J; junction bases left unmatched: 14. CDR3 DNA: TGTGCCAGCAGCTTGGGGACGGGCGGGAGAAAGGGCGGGGAGCTGTTTTTT. It specifies CASSLGTGGRKGGELFF. Complete variable domain (other parts from reference TRBV11-2 and TRBJ2-2): EAGVAQSPRYKIIEKRQSVAFWCNPISGHATLYWYQQILGQGPKLLIQFQNNGVVDDSQLPKDRFSAERLKGVDSTLKIQPAKLEDSAVYLCASSLGTGGRKGGELFFGEGSRLTVL.

This clone came up once. The chain combines TRBV9 with TRBJ2-1; the D gene is possibly TRBD2 (6 bases). This CDR3 has 14 residues. Trimming took 0 bases from V and 6 from J, leaving 10 bases between them. In germline, CDR1 is SGDLS, CDR2 YYNGEE. The chain's CDR3 is CASSVATSPNEQFF. The DNA for the CDR3 is TGTGCCAGCAGCGTAGCTACTAGCCCCAATGAGCAGTTCTTC.

Only one count was recorded for this clone. V is TRBV23-1 and J is TRBJ2-5, with 7 bases aligning to TRBD2. TRBV23-1 is filed as an ORF, its function uncertain. The CDR3 consists of 18 residues. The V segment lost 3 bases and the J segment 6 bases; nucleotides outside the gene matches: 19. The CDR3 loop reads CASSHQRRQIPGGKTQYF. The CDR3 DNA reads TGCGCCAGCAGTCACCAGAGGAGACAGATTCCGGGGGGTAAGACCCAGTACTTC.

The chain recombines TRBV7-8 with TRBJ2-7; 9 nucleotides match TRBD2. The germline V gene encodes CDR1 SGHVS and CDR2 FQNEAQ. There are 15 residues in the CDR3. V lost 4 bases to trimming and J lost 2 bases; unmatched junction nucleotides: 6. The CDR3 protein is CASSSRLAETYEQYF. The CDR3, as DNA: TGTGCCAGCAGCTCGCGACTAGCGGAGACCTACGAGCAGTACTTC.

This rearrangement joins TRBV4-1 to TRBJ1-4, with 10 bases matching TRBD1. With 3 bases clipped from V and 7 bases from J, the junction kept 11 bases outside the gene matches. The germline CDR1 and CDR2 sequences are MGHRA and YSYEKL. This CDR3 region has 17 residues. In DNA form, the CDR3 reads TGCGCCAGCAGCCACATCCGCACCGGGACAGGGGTTGAAAAACTGTTTTTT. Its translation is CASSHIRTGTGVEKLFF.

The chain joins TRBV30 to TRBJ2-1, with unresolved D. The CDR3 covers 12 residues. V was trimmed by 2 bases and J by 2 bases, leaving 4 bases between them. Germline V gene lookup returns CDR1 GTSNPN and CDR2 SVGIG (reference sequence). CDR3 coding DNA: TGTGCCTGGAGTTTTCCCTACAATGAGCAGTTCTTC. Amino acids: CAWSFPYNEQFF.

The CDR3 protein is CASSYPTGGTDTQYF. The CDR3 bases are TGCGCCAGCAGCTACCCCACAGGGGGCACAGATACGCAGTATTTT. This chain joins TRBV5-1 and TRBJ2-3; 7 bases match TRBD1. The V and J ends lost 3 bases and 1 base, in that order; junction bases with no gene match: 5. Per the germline V gene, CDR1 is SGHRS and CDR2 is YFSETQ. This CDR3 has 15 amino acids.